One sample yielded the 14 T cell receptor beta chains listed below, sequenced in a study of T cell changes during pregnancy in multiple sclerosis. The method was immunoSEQ multiplex PCR; TCRdb's version includes in-frame clones alone and lacks a portion of them. This sample has tens of thousands of clones, with 80% to 95% found just once. Sample: CD4+ T cells from peripheral blood mononuclear cells, taken in the third trimester of pregnancy. These receptor sequences come from a female donor in good health, enrolled as a control in a pregnancy study.

The gene calls are TRBV6-4 and TRBJ2-6; weak D call: TRBD1 (5 bases). The CDR3 contains 15 residues. Trimming cost V 6 bases and J 1 base, with 10 bases left between them. Per the germline V gene, CDR1 is MRHNA and CDR2 is SNTAGT. CDR3 in amino acids: CASSRTGSGANVLTF. In DNA form, the CDR3 reads TGTGCCAGCAGCCGTACAGGATCTGGGGCCAACGTCCTGACTTTC.

CDR3 DNA sequence: TGTGCCAGCAGCCGGACACAAGGCTACACCTTC. Translation gives CASSRTQGYTF. The genes are TRBV9 and TRBJ1-2; D possibly corresponds to TRBD1 (5 bases). The V end lost 4 bases, the J end lost 8 bases, and 9 bases lay between the germline ends. CDR3 length: 11 residues. The germline gives CDR1 SGDLS, CDR2 YYNGEE.

The chain recombines TRBV27 with TRBJ1-6, with D tentatively TRBD1 (5 bases). CDR1 is MNHEY and CDR2 is SMNVEV in the germline V gene (reference sequence). V was trimmed by 2 bases and J by 10 bases, leaving 15 bases between them. The CDR3 has 15 amino acids. The DNA for the CDR3 is TGTGCCAGCAGTTTAGATCCTCGGGGGAGGTCACCCCTCCACTTT. Translating gives CASSLDPRGRSPLHF.

As for this clone: Its ends do not fully match the called genes, so a read error is possible. The CDR3 is CASSLAGGNEQYF. The CDR3 nucleotides are TGTGCTAGCAGCTTAGCGGGGGGGAACGAGCAGTACTTC. The chain carries TRBV7-7 and TRBJ2-7, with TRBD2 matching over 11 bases. Germline lookup yields CDR1 SSHAT and CDR2 FNYEAQ (reference sequence). This CDR3 has 13 amino acids.

The chain carries TRBV27 and TRBJ2-3; TRBD2 aligns across 10 bases. Per the germline V gene, CDR1 is MNHEY and CDR2 is SMNVEV (reference sequence). V lost 6 bases and J lost 7; bases outside the gene matches: 7. The CDR3 contains 14 residues. In nucleotides, the CDR3 is TGTGCCAGCAGGATGAGCGGGGGGGCAAATACGCAGTATTTT. Translation: CASRMSGGANTQYF.

The J gene is TRBJ2-2, the V gene TRBV2; 8 bases align to TRBD1. The CDR3 is 18 residues long. Per germline, CDR1 SNHLY and CDR2 FYNNEI. V shed 6 bases, J shed 5 bases, and the junction held 17 bases outside the gene matches. CDR3 DNA sequence: TGTGCCAGCAGCTTTAGCACAGGGGGAGGAAAGGCGACCGGGGAGCTGTTTTTT. Translated, it gives CASSFSTGGGKATGELFF.

This sequence joins TRBV7-2 and TRBJ2-7, with a possible D match to TRBD1 (5 bases). The germline V and J ends were trimmed by 1 base and 3 bases, with 10 bases remaining between them. The CDR3 contains 14 residues. CDR1 and CDR2 from the germline V gene are SGHTA and FQGNSA. CDR3 in DNA: TGTGCCAGCAGCTTAGAGACAGTTATCTACGAGCAGTACTTC. This encodes CASSLETVIYEQYF.

The gene calls are TRBV7-3 and TRBJ1-1; D ambiguous. Trimming took off 4 bases at V and 7 bases at J, with 13 bases between the two ends. This CDR3 has 13 residues. Germline V gene sequence: CDR1 SGHTA, CDR2 FQGTGA. This CDR3 reads CASSSDPRGEAFF. In DNA form, the CDR3 reads TGTGCCAGCAGCTCGGACCCACGGGGTGAAGCTTTCTTT.

The chain couples TRBV7-8 to TRBJ2-5, with 9 bases fitting TRBD2. J was trimmed by 5 bases and V by 6 bases; bases with no gene match: 4. Germline values: CDR1 SGHVS, CDR2 FQNEAQ. There are 13 residues in the CDR3. The CDR3 DNA follows: TGTGCCAGCAGGCGGCGGGGGGGGGAGACCCAGTACTTC. Its translation: CASRRRGGETQYF.

The chain is built from TRBV11-1 and TRBJ2-1, with TRBD1 matching over 9 bases. In germline, CDR1 is SGHAT, CDR2 FQDESV (reference sequence). This CDR3 has 16 amino acids. Trimming took 5 bases from V and 6 from J; bases not matched to a gene: 11. In DNA, the CDR3 is TGTGCCAGCAGCCTTGGACGGGACAGGGCTGGCAATGAGCAGTTCTTC. It translates to CASSLGRDRAGNEQFF. Together with reference TRBV11-1 and TRBJ2-1, the CDR3 gives the full variable domain: EAEVAQSPRYKITEKSQAVAFWCDPISGHATLYWYRQILGQGPELLVQFQDESVVDDSQLPKDRFSAERLKGVDSTLKIQPAELGDSAMYLCASSLGRDRAGNEQFFGPGTRLTVL.

This chain joins TRBV5-1 and TRBJ1-1, with no clear D. V was trimmed by 4 bases and J by 2 bases, leaving 9 bases between them. The CDR3 contains 13 residues. Germline values: CDR1 SGHRS, CDR2 YFSETQ. The CDR3 sequence is CASSVSGNTEAFF. The CDR3 DNA reads as TGCGCCAGCAGCGTGTCGGGTAACACTGAAGCTTTCTTT.

V usage is TRBV7-2 and J usage is TRBJ1-4; D remains unclear. The germline CDR1 and CDR2 sequences are SGHTA and FQGNSA. With 4 bases removed from V and 3 bases from J, the gap between germline ends came to 9 bases. The CDR3 covers 14 residues. The CDR3 protein is CASSSPGSNEKLFF. The CDR3 DNA sequence: TGTGCCAGCAGCTCTCCGGGTTCTAATGAAAAACTGTTTTTT.

The J gene is TRBJ2-3, the V gene TRBV5-4, with no clear D. Per germline, CDR1 SGHNT and CDR2 YYREEE (reference sequence). CDR3 length equals 12 residues. The V gene lost 4 bases and the J gene lost 5 bases, with 8 bases spanning the gap. CDR3 DNA sequence: TGTGCCAGCAGCAGCCGACTAGATACGCAGTATTTT. Translated, it gives CASSSRLDTQYF.

The J gene is TRBJ2-5, the V gene TRBV4-1, with 9 bases aligning to TRBD2. This CDR3 has 16 residues. V was pared by 4 bases and J by 3 bases, with 9 bases of the junction left unmatched. CDR1 is MGHRA and CDR2 is YSYEKL in the germline V gene. The CDR3 DNA reads as TGCGCCAGCAGCCTTCGAGCGGGGGGAGACAAAGAGACCCAGTACTTC. Translation: CASSLRAGGDKETQYF.